This TCR beta chain was captured in a study of cytotoxic CD8 clonotypes in ibrutinib-treated CLL. Study information: Patients attained approximately 25 partial and 2 complete responses; at median around 70 months, about 14 remained remitted while approximately 12 progressed. Patients gave response samples after a median about eleven months of treatment, range 6 to 36. Study outcomes and limitations: Clonality went higher at ibrutinib response and then dropped back toward baseline at progression.

The assay was immunoSEQ multiplex PCR, and TCRdb's table has in-frame clones only and misses some. The data show tens of thousands of clones, with approximately 57% seen just once and around 15% held by the top ten. Trimming removed 7 bases at V and 0 bases at J, with 5 bases between. The CDR3 extends over 12 amino acids. As concerns this clone: The antigen is unknown.

The chain is built from TRBV5-3 and TRBJ2-4; D gene unclear. TRBV5-3 qualifies as an ORF whose function is uncertain. This specimen was PBMCs, taken after 12 months of ibrutinib treatment. The receptor's source is a human donor with chronic lymphocytic leukemia. The CDR3: CARAEAKNIQYF. The CDR3, as DNA: TGTGCCAGAGCAGAAGCCAAAAACATTCAGTACTTC.